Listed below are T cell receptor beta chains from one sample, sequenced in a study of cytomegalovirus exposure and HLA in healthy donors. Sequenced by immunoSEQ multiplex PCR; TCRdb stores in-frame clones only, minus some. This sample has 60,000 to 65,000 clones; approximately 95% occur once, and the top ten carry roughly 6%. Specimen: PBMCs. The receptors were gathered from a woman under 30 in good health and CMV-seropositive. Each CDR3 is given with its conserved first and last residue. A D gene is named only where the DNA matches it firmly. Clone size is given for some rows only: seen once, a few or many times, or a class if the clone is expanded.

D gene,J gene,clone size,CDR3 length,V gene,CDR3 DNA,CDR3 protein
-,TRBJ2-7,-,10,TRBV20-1,TGCAGTGCCGGGATCCCCGAGCAGTACTTC,CSAGIPEQYF
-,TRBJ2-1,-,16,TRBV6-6,TGTGCCAGCAGTTATTCCGCTTCGGGAAGTTACAATGAGCAGTTCTTC,CASSYSASGSYNEQFF
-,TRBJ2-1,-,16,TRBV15,TGTGCCACCAGCAGAGACGCTAGGAGGAGTTACAATGAGCAGTTCTTC,CATSRDARRSYNEQFF
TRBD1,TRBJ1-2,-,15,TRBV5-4,TGTGCCAGCAGCCCCGCCCCGGGACAGGGCGGCGGCTACACCTTC,CASSPAPGQGGGYTF
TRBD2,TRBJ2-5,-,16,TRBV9,TGTGCCATCAAAAGGACTAGCGGAACTCAAAAAGAGACCCAGTACTTC,CAIKRTSGTQKETQYF
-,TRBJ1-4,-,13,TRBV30,TGTGCCTGCCAGGGCACCACTAGCGAAAAACTGTTTTTT,CACQGTTSEKLFF
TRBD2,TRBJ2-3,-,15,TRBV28,TGTGCCATCCTCGATAGCGGGGGGGCCACAGATACGCAGTATTTT,CAILDSGGATDTQYF
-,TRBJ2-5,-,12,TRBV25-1,TGTGCCAGCAGTGATCGGAGGGAGACCCAGTACTTC,CASSDRRETQYF
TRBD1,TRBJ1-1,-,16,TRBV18,TGTGCCAGCTCACAAGGGACAGGGGGGGTGAACACTGAAGCTTTCTTT,CASSQGTGGVNTEAFF
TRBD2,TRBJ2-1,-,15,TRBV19,TGTGCCAGTAGTATAGACAGCGGGGGCTACAATGAGCAGTTCTTC,CASSIDSGGYNEQFF
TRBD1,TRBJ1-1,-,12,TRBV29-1,TGCAGCGTGGACAGGGTTAACACTGAAGCTTTCTTT,CSVDRVNTEAFF
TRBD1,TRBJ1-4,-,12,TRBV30,TGTGCCTTGGGACAGGGAAGAGAAAAACTGTTTTTT,CALGQGREKLFF
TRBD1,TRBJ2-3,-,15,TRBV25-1,TGTGCCAGCAGTACGCAATCTTGGACAGGGGATACGCAGTATTTT,CASSTQSWTGDTQYF
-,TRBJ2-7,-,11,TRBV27,TGTGCCAGCAGCCACTCTACCGAGCAGTACTTC,CASSHSTEQYF
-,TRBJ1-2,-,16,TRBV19,TGTGCCAGTAGCTTGTCGCGGGGTGGGTACGCGGATGGCTACACCTTC,CASSLSRGGYADGYTF
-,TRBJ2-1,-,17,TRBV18,TGTGCCAGCTCACCACTCCAGGCGGGGGGACAGTACAATGAGCAGTTCTTC,CASSPLQAGGQYNEQFF
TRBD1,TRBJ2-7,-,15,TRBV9,TGTGCCAGCAGCGTAGGAGGGGACAGCCTCTACGAGCAGTACTTC,CASSVGGDSLYEQYF
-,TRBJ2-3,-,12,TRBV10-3,TGTGCCCTTGGGGGGAGCACAGATACGCAGTATTTT,CALGGSTDTQYF
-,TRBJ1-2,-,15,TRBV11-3,TGTGCCACCCATCAGTCAGGGGAGGGTTTCGGTGGCTACACCTTC,CATHQSGEGFGGYTF
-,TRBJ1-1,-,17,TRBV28,TGTGCCAGCAGCCCTACCCATTGGGGGGGCCGGAACACTGAAGCTTTCTTT,CASSPTHWGGRNTEAFF
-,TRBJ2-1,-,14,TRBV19,TGTGCCAGGAGGCGTCCGACCACCTACAATGAGCAGTTCTTC,CARRRPTTYNEQFF
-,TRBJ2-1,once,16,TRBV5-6,TGTGCCAGCAGCATCGGATTTCGGACTACCTATAATGAGCAGTTCTTC,CASSIGFRTTYNEQFF
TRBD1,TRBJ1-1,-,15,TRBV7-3,TGTGCCAGCAGCCCTACTGGACAGGGTGGTACTGAAGCTTTCTTT,CASSPTGQGGTEAFF
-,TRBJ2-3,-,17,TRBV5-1,TGCGCCAGCAGCTTGGGACTTGTCACATCTAGCACAGATACGCAGTATTTT,CASSLGLVTSSTDTQYF
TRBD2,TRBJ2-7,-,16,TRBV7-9,TGTGCCAGCAGCTTTATGACTAGCGGAACTTCCTACGAGCAGTACTTC,CASSFMTSGTSYEQYF
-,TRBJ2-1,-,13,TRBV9,TGTGCCAGCAGCGTGACCCCGGGGAATGAGCAGTTCTTC,CASSVTPGNEQFF
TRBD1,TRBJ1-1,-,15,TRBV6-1,TGTGCCAGCAGTGAGAGCGCGACAGGGCCTCCCGAAGCTTTCTTT,CASSESATGPPEAFF
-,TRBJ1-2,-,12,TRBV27,TGTGCCAGCAGCCATACTCCGGATGGCTACACCTTC,CASSHTPDGYTF
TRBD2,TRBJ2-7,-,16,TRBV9,TGTGCCAGCAGCGTAGAGACTAGCGGGAGATTCGGCGAGCAGTACTTC,CASSVETSGRFGEQYF
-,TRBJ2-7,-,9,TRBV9,TGTGCCAGCGGAGACGAGCAGTACTTC,CASGDEQYF
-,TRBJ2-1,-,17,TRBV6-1,TGTGCCAGCAGTGAACGACTGTCACTGGCACCCTACAATGAGCAGTTCTTC,CASSERLSLAPYNEQFF
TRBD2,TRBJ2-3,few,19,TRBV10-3,TGTGCCATCAGTGAGGCCGGGACTAGCGGGCGGTCTAGCACAGATACGCAGTATTTT,CAISEAGTSGRSSTDTQYF